The clone carrying this T cell receptor (beta chain) was seen once. Reverse transcription used about 0.45 to 1 ug RNA and random hexamers. TCRdb re-called the immunoSEQ multiplex PCR reads through MiXCR, storing one row per CDR3 protein. The sample includes 90,000 to 110,000 distinct CDR3 sequences, about 96% of them seen just once. CD8+ and CD4+ T cells from blood underwent TCR beta sequencing. Healthy donors were controls matched for age and sex. Bulk CD8+ and CD4+ cells came from magnetic negative isolation; CD8+ TEMRA by FACS. The sample originates from a study of CD8 T cells in Susac syndrome. V was shortened by 0 bases and J by 6 bases, with 19 bases between the two germline ends. CDR3 length: 17 residues.

The sequence was collected from a human donor in good health. V is TRBV12-3 or TRBV12-4 and J is TRBJ2-3; D may be TRBD2 (5 bases). The material sequenced was CD4+ T cells from PBMCs. The DNA of the CDR3 is TGTGCCAGCAGTTTAGCGCTGGCTAGCAGAATCGTCGATACGCAGTATTTT. Encoded protein: CASSLALASRIVDTQYF.